The 11 T cell receptor beta chains reported below all come from one sample, sequenced in a study of T cells after yellow fever vaccination. TCRdb redid the calling of the 5' RACE reads with MiXCR, one entry per CDR3 protein. The sample has roughly 100,000 distinct CDR3 sequences, approximately 9% seen once. The material was CD8+ T cells not binding an NS4B(214-222) dextramer, sorted from PBMCs, obtained approximately 16 days after the first yellow fever vaccination. The receptors derive from a man in his late teens or twenties who received the YFV17D yellow fever vaccine.

This clonotype has a count of ten or more. This chain links TRBV6-4 with TRBJ2-3, with TRBD1 as a possible D gene (7 bases). The CDR3 covers 15 residues. The ends were cut back, 2 bases at V and 0 bases at J, with 9 bases in the middle. Per germline, CDR1 MRHNA and CDR2 SNTAGT. CDR3 amino acids: CASSDQGGSTDTQYF. The CDR3 DNA reads TGTGCCAGCAGTGACCAGGGGGGTAGCACAGATACGCAGTATTTT.

A few counts support this clonotype. The CDR3 DNA sequence: TGTGCCAGCAGTGTCCGGGACAGCCTCTCCTACGAGCAGTACTTC. Protein: CASSVRDSLSYEQYF. The chain combines TRBV27 with TRBJ2-7; 7 nucleotides align to TRBD1. V gave up 5 bases and J gave up 0 bases; unmatched junction bases: 7. CDR1 is MNHEY and CDR2 is SMNVEV in the germline V gene (reference sequence). The CDR3 sequence is 15 residues long.

The chain carries TRBV6-2 or TRBV6-3 and TRBJ2-1, with 10 nucleotides matching TRBD1. The CDR3 contains 14 residues. The V segment lost 5 bases and the J segment 8 bases; nucleotides outside the gene matches: 6. Germline values: CDR1 MNHEY, CDR2 SVGEGT. The CDR3 protein is CASSARQGADEQFF. The CDR3 DNA sequence: TGTGCCAGCAGTGCAAGACAGGGGGCGGATGAGCAGTTCTTC.

A few counts support this clonotype. The chain has TRBV12-3 or TRBV12-4 and TRBJ2-3; 8 nucleotides align to TRBD2. The CDR3 has 18 residues. V was clipped by 6 bases and J by 0 bases; unmatched bases: 14. The CDR3 here is CASRRQRGLPLSTDTQYF. The CDR3 DNA sequence: TGTGCCAGCAGGAGACAGCGGGGGCTGCCCCTCAGCACAGATACGCAGTATTTT.

CDR3 DNA sequence: TGTGCCAGCAGCTCCGGGACCGGTTGGTATGGCTACACCTTC. Translated, it gives CASSSGTGWYGYTF. The rearrangement links TRBV7-8 to TRBJ1-2; tentatively, D is TRBD1 (5 bases). This CDR3 has 14 residues. In germline, CDR1 is SGHVS, CDR2 FQNEAQ. Trimming pared 4 bases from V and 5 bases from J, leaving 14 bases between.

The gene calls are TRBV4-1 and TRBJ1-2; D is possibly TRBD1 (5 bases). The CDR3 loop spans 14 amino acids. CDR1 and CDR2 (germline): MGHRA, YSYEKL. Trimming stripped 0 bases from V and 8 bases from J, with 13 bases between. The CDR3 bases are TGCGCCAGCAGCCAAGATCCCGGGACGAGAGGCTACACCTTC. It yields the protein CASSQDPGTRGYTF.

This clonotype turned up a few times. The chain recombines TRBV2 with TRBJ2-1; D gene uncertain. Trimming took off 6 bases at V and 5 bases at J, with 11 bases between the two ends. The germline gives CDR1 SNHLY, CDR2 FYNNEI. This CDR3 is built from 13 residues. CDR3 loop: CASRVRAHNEQFF. The CDR3 DNA sequence: TGTGCCAGCAGGGTTAGGGCTCACAATGAGCAGTTCTTC.

This clonotype has only a few counts. The genes are TRBV4-1 and TRBJ2-3, with TRBD2 matching 8 bases. CDR3 size: 15 residues. CDR1 and CDR2 from the germline V gene are MGHRA and YSYEKL. Trimming at V came to 11 bases and at J to 0 bases, leaving 10 bases not matched to a gene. CDR3 loop: CASLAPGGSTDTQYF. CDR3 nucleotides: TGCGCCTCCCTGGCCCCGGGGGGGAGCACAGATACGCAGTATTTT.

The chain is built from TRBV20-1 and TRBJ1-1; tentatively, D is TRBD1 (5 bases). The CDR3 extends over 13 amino acids. CDR1 and CDR2 (germline): DFQATT, SNEGSKA (reference sequence). Trimming removed 3 bases at V and 4 bases at J, with 12 bases between. The CDR3 nucleotides read TGCAGTGCTAGGGGTACAGGTCCCACTGAAGCTTTCTTT. This translates into CSARGTGPTEAFF.

This clonotype was picked up many times. The chain employs TRBV29-1 and TRBJ2-5; D is undetermined. Germline lookup yields CDR1 SQVTM and CDR2 ANQGSEA. Trimming cost V 3 bases and J 0 bases, with 5 bases left between them. The CDR3 is made up of 12 amino acids. CDR3 nucleotides: TGCAGCGTTGATTGGGACCAAGAGACCCAGTACTTC. As protein: CSVDWDQETQYF.

This clonotype was seen a few times. The CDR3 DNA follows: TGTGCCAGCAGCCTCAGGACACAGAACACCGGGGAGCTGTTTTTT. Its translation is CASSLRTQNTGELFF. The chain uses TRBV7-8 and TRBJ2-2; possibly TRBD1 for D (5 bases). The CDR3 sequence is 15 residues long. The V gene lost 5 bases and the J gene lost 1 base, with 11 bases spanning the gap. Germline values: CDR1 SGHVS, CDR2 FQNEAQ.